This T cell receptor (beta chain) is from a study of blood T cell repertoires in COVID-19. Original data processing: From reference gene primer amplification, estimates of nucleated cell counts were derived. Clones were read by immunoSEQ multiplex PCR, and TCRdb kept only the in-frame ones, dropping some. The DNA was the basis for D and trimming; V, J and clone size are from that table. The sample lists 150,000 to 200,000 clones; more than 85% were seen once. There are 15 residues in the CDR3. The junction had 4 bases not matched to a gene; V was cut back by 3 bases and J by 2 bases. Germline assignment: CDR1 SGHRS and CDR2 YFSETQ.

The chain couples TRBV5-1 to TRBJ2-3; TRBD2 agrees at 9 bases. The sequencing input was peripheral blood. This TCR derives from a woman of 80 years or more in a cohort sampled during active or convalescent COVID-19. This chain's CDR3 is CASSSERGDTDTQYF. In nucleotides, the CDR3 is TGCGCCAGCAGCTCAGAGCGGGGGGACACAGATACGCAGTATTTT.